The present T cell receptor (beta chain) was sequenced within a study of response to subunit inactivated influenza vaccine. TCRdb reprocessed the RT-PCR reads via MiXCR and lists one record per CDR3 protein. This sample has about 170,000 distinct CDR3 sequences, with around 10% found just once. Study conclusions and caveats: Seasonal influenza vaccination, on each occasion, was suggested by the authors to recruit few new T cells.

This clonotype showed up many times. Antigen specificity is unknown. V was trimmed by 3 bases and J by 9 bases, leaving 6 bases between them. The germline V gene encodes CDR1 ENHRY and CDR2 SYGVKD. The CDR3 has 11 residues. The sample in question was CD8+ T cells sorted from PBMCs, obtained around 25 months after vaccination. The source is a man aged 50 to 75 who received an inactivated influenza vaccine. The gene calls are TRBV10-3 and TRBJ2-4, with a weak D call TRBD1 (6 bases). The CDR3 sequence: CAISEGGIQYF. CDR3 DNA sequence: TGTGCCATCAGTGAAGGGGGCATTCAGTACTTC.